The clone carrying this TCR beta chain was picked up one time. TCRdb independently ran MiXCR on the reads; one entry per CDR3 protein. The sample includes some 680,000 distinct CDR3 sequences, under 40% seen only once; the top ten take under 3.5%. The sample originates from a study of T cell repertoires in cytomegalovirus infection. Germline V gene lookup returns CDR1 SEHNR and CDR2 FQNEAQ (reference sequence). V lost 2 bases, J lost 6 bases, and 14 bases lay in between. The CDR3 has 14 amino acids. The V and J genes are TRBV7-9 and TRBJ2-7; D gene unclear. This TCR derives from a human donor in good health (CMV status not recorded). Some clones in this sample may be carry-over from other donors' samples. Sequenced sample: PBMCs. In DNA, the CDR3 is TGTGCCAGCAGCTTAATCACACGGCCCCTCGAGCAGTACTTC. It specifies CASSLITRPLEQYF.